This T cell receptor (beta chain) originates from a study of beta chain features in type 1 diabetes. Study-level results: All four CD4+ subsets from Type 1 diabetes patients carried moderately but significantly shorter TCRB CDR3s.

Trimming shortened V by 3 bases and J by 4 bases, and 9 bases separated the two germline ends. Looked up from germline, CDR1 is LNHDA and CDR2 is SQIVND (reference sequence). The CDR3 spans 13 residues. Comment on this clone: The antigen is undetermined.

Sequenced material consisted of expressed TCRB transcripts (all of the isolated RNA was reverse transcribed). Libraries were prepared by immunoSEQ multiplex PCR; TCRdb keeps only in-frame clonotypes and omits some of them. The sample lists approximately 600,000 clones; 9.5% to 15% were seen once. The material sequenced was naive CD4+ T cells from blood. V usage is TRBV19 and J usage is TRBJ1-2; TRBD1 is a possible D gene (5 bases). The sequence came from a man aged 25 to 40 with type 1 diabetes. The DNA for the CDR3 is TGTGCCAGTAGTATTGACAGCCTCTATGGCTACACCTTC. It is translated as CASSIDSLYGYTF.